The source of this TCR beta chain is a study of cytomegalovirus exposure and HLA in healthy donors. Notes on the study in general: Three CMV-associated chains were confirmed in vitro to be specific for CMV antigens. Over 15,000 TCR beta sequences were associated with HLA alleles at 0.05 false discovery rate in a later analysis.

To note about this clone: Its antigen remains unknown.

The trim removed 6 bases at V and 1 base at J, leaving 4 bases unmatched. This CDR3 contains 15 residues. The germline CDR1 and CDR2 sequences are MNHEY and SVGAGI. The PCR ran on 60 Vbeta and 13 Jbeta primers. Method: immunoSEQ multiplex PCR; TCRdb's copy keeps in-frame clones and lacks some. The sample consists of some 200,000 clones, under 85% of them appearing once. Specimen: PBMCs. The chain recombines TRBV6-5 with TRBJ2-5; 11 positions agree with TRBD1. The sequence was obtained from a man aged 50-59 years in good health and CMV-seronegative. CDR3 DNA: TGTGCCAGCAGCGGACAGGGGGCGGTCCAAGAGACCCAGTACTTC. Translated, it gives CASSGQGAVQETQYF.